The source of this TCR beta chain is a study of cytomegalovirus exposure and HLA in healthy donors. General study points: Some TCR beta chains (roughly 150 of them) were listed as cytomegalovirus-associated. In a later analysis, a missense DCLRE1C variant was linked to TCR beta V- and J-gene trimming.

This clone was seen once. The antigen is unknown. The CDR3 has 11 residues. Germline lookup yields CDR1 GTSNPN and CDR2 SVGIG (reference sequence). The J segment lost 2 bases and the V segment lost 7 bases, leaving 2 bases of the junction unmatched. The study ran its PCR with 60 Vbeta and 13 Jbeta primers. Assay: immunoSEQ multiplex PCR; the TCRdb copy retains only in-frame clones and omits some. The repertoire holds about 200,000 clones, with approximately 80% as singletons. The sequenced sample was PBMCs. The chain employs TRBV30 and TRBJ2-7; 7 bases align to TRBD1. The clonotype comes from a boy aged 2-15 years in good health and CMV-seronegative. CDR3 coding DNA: TGTGCCTTTGACAGGGCCTACGAGCAGTACTTC. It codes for CAFDRAYEQYF.